A selection of T cell receptor beta chains follows, all from one sample in a study of shared clonotypes between healthy human individuals. Profiling relied on immunoSEQ multiplex PCR, and the TCRdb table lists in-frame clones only, not all of them. The sample has under 600,000 clones; roughly 98% are singletons. Sequencing was performed on naive CD8+ T cells sorted from blood. The source of these receptors is a man aged 25-45 years in good health. Each CDR3 is given with its conserved first and last residue. The D gene is left open where the match is weak. Rows may omit the clone size; those that give it use once, few, many or a size class.

V	size	D	J	DNA	CDR3
TRBV27	-	TRBD1	TRBJ1-2	TGCGGGGGGACGGACAGGGTTCGGTTTAGCTATGGCTACACCTTC	CGGTDRVRFSYGYTF
TRBV27	-	-	TRBJ2-7	TGTGCCACCTCCCCCGCGGGGCGGGTTTTCGACGAGCAGTACTTC	CATSPAGRVFDEQYF
TRBV2	-	-	TRBJ2-1	TGTGCCAGCATCCCTGGCTTGGGGGACAATGAGCAGTTCTTC	CASIPGLGDNEQFF
TRBV9	once	-	TRBJ2-2	TGTGCCAGCAGCGTAGTGTCGGGGGAGCTGTTTTTT	CASSVVSGELFF
TRBV11-1	-	-	TRBJ1-1	TGTGCCAGCAGTAAAGCCTCGTGGACTGAAGCTTTCTTT	CASSKASWTEAFF
TRBV7-9	-	-	TRBJ2-1	TGTGCCAGCAACTCTGCGTTTACCCGCGATGAGCAGTTCTTC	CASNSAFTRDEQFF
TRBV27	once	-	TRBJ1-4	TGTGCCAGCAGTTATTGGGGCAGGGAGAGTGAAAAACTGTTTTTT	CASSYWGRESEKLFF
TRBV28	-	-	TRBJ2-1	TGTGCCAGCAGTTTCCTCCGTGAGCAGTTCTTC	CASSFLREQFF
TRBV5-1	-	-	TRBJ2-5	TGCGCCAGCAGCTTGGAAACGGCATTCCAAGAGACCCAGTACTTC	CASSLETAFQETQYF
TRBV29-1	-	-	TRBJ2-7	TGCAGCGTTGGAGCGGATTCCTACGAGCAGTACTTC	CSVGADSYEQYF
TRBV7-2	-	TRBD2	TRBJ2-1	TGTGCCAGCAGCTTTACTAGCGGGACGAGGGATGAGCAGTTCTTC	CASSFTSGTRDEQFF
TRBV27	-	TRBD2	TRBJ2-1	TGTGCCAGCAGATCTGTAGCGGGAGCCATCTACAATGAGCAGTTCTTC	CASRSVAGAIYNEQFF
TRBV7-6	-	-	TRBJ2-3	TGTGCCAGCAGCCCCCGTGGATGGATAGAGCAGTATTTT	CASSPRGWIEQYF
TRBV27	-	TRBD2	TRBJ2-5	TGTGCCAGCAGCCTACTAGCGGGGGGCCAAGAGACCCAGTACTTC	CASSLLAGGQETQYF
TRBV10-3	-	-	TRBJ2-1	TGTGCCATCAAACAACGGGGTGACAATGAGCAGTTCTTC	CAIKQRGDNEQFF
TRBV5-1	-	TRBD1	TRBJ1-2	TGCGCCAGCAGCCTAGTAACAGGGGATGACTATGGCTACACCTTC	CASSLVTGDDYGYTF
TRBV9	-	-	TRBJ2-7	TGTGCCAGCAGCGTAGGTTACAGTCCCTACGAGCAGTACTTC	CASSVGYSPYEQYF
TRBV7-8	-	-	TRBJ1-5	TGTGCCAGCAGCTTAGCGCCGGCACCAAGGGGCAATCAGCCCCAGCATTTT	CASSLAPAPRGNQPQHF
TRBV25-1	-	-	TRBJ2-1	TGTGCCAGCAGTGTGGGGGTGGGAAGCTACAATGAGCAGTTCTTC	CASSVGVGSYNEQFF
TRBV7-8	once	-	TRBJ2-7	TGTGCCAGCAGCTCAACAGGGCAGTACTACGAGCAGTACTTC	CASSSTGQYYEQYF
TRBV28	-	-	TRBJ2-7	TGTGCCAGCAGTTTATTACTCTCCTACGAGCAGTACTTC	CASSLLLSYEQYF
TRBV5-6	-	-	TRBJ2-1	TGTGCCAGCAGCTCTGGAGTCCGTGAGCAGTTCTTC	CASSSGVREQFF
TRBV6-5	-	-	TRBJ1-2	TGTGCCAGCAGTTTCGGACCGCAAGCAAGCTATGGCTACACCTTC	CASSFGPQASYGYTF
TRBV29-1	-	TRBD2	TRBJ2-1	TGCAGCGTTGAAGATCCACTAGCGGAACTTTACAATGAGCAGTTCTTC	CSVEDPLAELYNEQFF
TRBV14	-	-	TRBJ2-1	-	CASSQVGLGSFF
TRBV10-2	-	-	TRBJ1-2	TGCGCCAGCAGTGGCGAGGGGACCTCTTGGGACTACACCTTC	CASSGEGTSWDYTF
TRBV7-6	once	TRBD2	TRBJ2-2	TGTGCCATCAGAGTAGCGGGAACGGCCGGGGAGCTGTTTTTT	CAIRVAGTAGELFF
TRBV7-9	-	-	TRBJ2-1	TGTGCCAGCAGCTTAGGTTGGGCAGGGCCCTACAATGAGCAGTTCTTC	CASSLGWAGPYNEQFF
TRBV7-6	-	-	TRBJ2-1	TGTGCCAGCAGCCCCCCCCGCCGCCCCGGTGAGCAGTTCTTC	CASSPPRRPGEQFF
TRBV14	-	-	TRBJ2-7	TGTGCCAGCAGCCAATCTGGGAGTGGCTACGAGCAGTACTTC	CASSQSGSGYEQYF
TRBV5-1	-	-	TRBJ2-5	TGCGCCAGCACCCGGGACGAAGGAGAGACCCAGTACTTC	CASTRDEGETQYF
TRBV29-1	-	TRBD1	TRBJ1-5	TGCAGAGTTGGTCCCCGGGACAGGGGTCGTAGGAATCAGCCCCAGCATTTT	CRVGPRDRGRRNQPQHF
TRBV11-3	-	-	TRBJ2-7	TGTGCCAGCAGCCCCGGGCAACAATACGAGCAGTACTTC	CASSPGQQYEQYF
TRBV7-8	-	-	TRBJ2-7	TGTGCCAGCATCCCAGGGATTTCCATCTACGAGCAGTACTTC	CASIPGISIYEQYF
TRBV6-5	-	-	TRBJ2-7	TGTGCCAGCAGTGTAGGAAGGGAGCAGTACTTC	CASSVGREQYF
TRBV6-1	-	TRBD1	TRBJ2-7	TGTGCCAGCAGGCCCCGGACAGGGGGTATGGGGGAGCAGTACTTC	CASRPRTGGMGEQYF
TRBV6-5	once	TRBD2	TRBJ2-5	TGTGCCAGCAGTTACGGACTAGCGGGACGCCAGTACTTC	CASSYGLAGRQYF
TRBV5-5	-	-	TRBJ2-2	TGTGCCAGCAGCCACCTCTGGGACAACAGGAACACCGGGGAGCTGTTTTTT	CASSHLWDNRNTGELFF
TRBV4-1	-	-	TRBJ2-7	TGCGCCAGCAGCCAAGTCTTAGCGGCGAACTACGAGCAGTACTTC	CASSQVLAANYEQYF
TRBV27	-	-	TRBJ2-1	TGTGCCAGCAGTTTACAACAGTCGAGTGAGCAGTTCTTC	CASSLQQSSEQFF
TRBV4-1	-	TRBD1	TRBJ1-3	TGCGCCAGCAGCCAGGGGAGAGGGGCAGGGGGTCCCACCATATATTTT	CASSQGRGAGGPTIYF
TRBV4-1	-	-	TRBJ2-5	TGCGCCAGCAGCCCCAACAGCCAAGAGACCCAGTACTTC	CASSPNSQETQYF
TRBV9	-	TRBD2	TRBJ2-3	TGTGCCAGCAGCCTAGCTGGACTAGCGGGAGGTTCTAGCACAGATACGCAGTATTTT	CASSLAGLAGGSSTDTQYF
TRBV2	once	-	TRBJ2-1	TGTGCCAGCAGTGAAGAGTCGAGCTCCTACAATGAGCAGTTCTTC	CASSEESSSYNEQFF
TRBV2	-	-	TRBJ2-1	TGTGCCAGCAAACAGATCTACAATGAGCAGTTCTTC	CASKQIYNEQFF
TRBV29-1	-	-	TRBJ2-2	TGCAGCGTTGAAGAGGGGGCAGTGGGCGGGGAGCTGTTTTTT	CSVEEGAVGGELFF
TRBV7-9	-	-	TRBJ2-1	TGTGCCAGCAGCTGGAGGAATGAGCAGTTCTTC	CASSWRNEQFF
TRBV27	-	-	TRBJ2-7	TGTGCCTCGCAGGGGGGGGCCTACGAGCAGTACTTC	CASQGGAYEQYF
TRBV18	-	-	TRBJ2-7	TGTGCCAGCTCATCACAAGTCGAGACGGCCACTTCCGAGCAGTACTTC	CASSSQVETATSEQYF
TRBV27	-	TRBD1	TRBJ1-5	TGTGCCAGCAGTTCACGGACAGGTGAGGATCAGCCCCAGCATTTT	CASSSRTGEDQPQHF
TRBV28	-	-	TRBJ1-3	TGTGCCAGCAGTTTTTTTTCAGTTGCTGGAAACACCATATATTTT	CASSFFSVAGNTIYF
TRBV7-9	-	-	TRBJ2-1	TGTGCCAGCAGCTTCCCCCCGGAAAGACAGTTCTTC	CASSFPPERQFF
TRBV27	few	-	TRBJ2-7	TGTGCCAGCGGGGTCTCCTACGAGCAGTACTTC	CASGVSYEQYF
TRBV2	-	TRBD2	TRBJ2-5	TGTGCCAGCAGGGAAATGGGGGGGGAGACCCAGTACTTC	CASREMGGETQYF